This is a list of T cell receptor beta chains from one sample in a study of low-dose radiotherapy and immunotherapy resistance in tumors. MiXCR was run by TCRdb on the reads, yielding one entry per CDR3 protein. The sample includes tens of thousands of distinct CDR3 sequences, roughly 28% of them seen just once. The sequencing used PBMCs, collected before treatment. The receptors here all came from a male donor with gallbladder cancer. Each CDR3 is given with its conserved first and last residue. D genes are given only for firm matches. Only part of the rows carry a size: once, few, many, or a class if the clone is expanded.

abundance	d_gene	v_gene	j_gene	CDR3aa	CDR3nt
many	TRBD1	TRBV12-3/TRBV12-4	TRBJ1-4	CASSLWTGGYEKLFF	TGTGCCAGCAGTTTGTGGACAGGGGGGTATGAAAAACTGTTTTTT
.	.	TRBV7-2	TRBJ2-1	CASSPSGSYNEQFF	TGTGCCAGCAGCCCCAGCGGATCCTACAATGAGCAGTTCTTC
many	.	TRBV5-6	TRBJ2-1	CASSRGLGQFF	TGTGCCAGCAGCCGGGGGCTCGGGCAGTTCTTC
many	.	TRBV10-3	TRBJ1-2	CAISSTGFYGYTF	TGTGCCATCAGCAGTACAGGGTTCTATGGCTACACCTTC
many	TRBD1	TRBV5-1	TRBJ2-5	CASSRDGQGGETQYF	TGCGCCAGCAGCCGGGACGGACAGGGCGGTGAGACCCAGTACTTC
.	.	TRBV28	TRBJ2-3	CASVKNTQYF	TGTGCCAGCGTTAAGAATACGCAGTATTTT
medium-sized	.	TRBV4-2	TRBJ1-5	CASSQEVSLGNQPQHF	TGTGCCAGCAGCCAAGAAGTCTCTTTGGGCAATCAGCCCCAGCATTTT
.	.	TRBV29-1	TRBJ1-1	CSVEGDIGEAFF	TGCAGCGTTGAAGGGGACATTGGTGAAGCTTTCTTT
.	.	TRBV28	TRBJ2-5	CASSSYRVPGETQYF	TGTGCCAGCAGTTCCTACAGGGTCCCCGGGGAGACCCAGTACTTC
.	.	TRBV28	TRBJ2-7	CAARGSYEQYF	TGTGCCGCCCGGGGCTCCTACGAGCAGTACTTC
many	TRBD1	TRBV5-8	TRBJ2-2	CASSPGTANTGELFF	TGTGCCAGCAGCCCCGGGACAGCGAACACCGGGGAGCTGTTTTTT
.	.	TRBV2	TRBJ2-2	CASRPITTNTGELFF	TGTGCCAGCAGACCCATAACCACGAACACCGGGGAGCTGTTTTTT
.	TRBD1	TRBV28	TRBJ1-3	CASSFLATGVGNTIYF	TGTGCCAGCAGTTTCTTGGCGACAGGGGTAGGAAACACCATATATTTT
.	.	TRBV6-1	TRBJ2-3	CASTKDPLQSDTQYF	TGTGCCAGCACCAAGGACCCTTTGCAGTCAGATACGCAGTATTTT
many	TRBD2	TRBV5-1	TRBJ2-7	CASSLGASGAFTYEQYF	TGCGCCAGCAGCTTGGGGGCTAGCGGGGCCTTTACCTACGAGCAGTACTTC
.	.	TRBV4-1	TRBJ1-4	CASSQAMGLNEKLFF	TGCGCCAGCAGCCAAGCGATGGGATTAAATGAAAAACTGTTTTTT